The clone carrying this TCR beta chain was seen only once. This specimen belongs to a study of OX40 agonist ivuxolimab in advanced cancers. The CDR3 totals 14 residues. CDR1 is SGHDT, CDR2 YYEEEE, per germline. V lost 3 bases, J lost 8 bases, and 7 bases stayed unmatched. Assay used: immunoSEQ multiplex PCR; TCRdb lists only in-frame clones, some missing. Altogether about 59,000 clones are present, 75% to 90% being singletons, with the ten largest covering roughly 2%. The chain carries TRBV5-6 and TRBJ2-4, with TRBD1 matching over 8 bases. Specimen: CD4+ or CD8+ T cells sorted from blood, collected in a trial of the OX40 agonist ivuxolimab. This clonotype was obtained from an adult with an advanced solid tumor such as melanoma, head and neck, liver or kidney cancer. The CDR3 DNA sequence: TGTGCCAGCAGCTACCGGACAGGGAATCACATTCAGTACTTC. Translating it yields CASSYRTGNHIQYF.